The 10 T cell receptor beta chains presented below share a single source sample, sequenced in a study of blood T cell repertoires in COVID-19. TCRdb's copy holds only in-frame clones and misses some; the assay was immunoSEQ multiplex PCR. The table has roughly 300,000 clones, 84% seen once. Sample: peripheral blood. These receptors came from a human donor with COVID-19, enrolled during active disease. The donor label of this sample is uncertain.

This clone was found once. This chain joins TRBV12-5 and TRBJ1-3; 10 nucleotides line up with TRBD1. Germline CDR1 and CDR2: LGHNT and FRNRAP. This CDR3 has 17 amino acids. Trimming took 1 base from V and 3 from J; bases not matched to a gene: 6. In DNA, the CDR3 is TGTGCTAGTGGTTTGGCTCGACAGGGGGCCGGTGGAAACACCATATATTTT. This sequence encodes CASGLARQGAGGNTIYF. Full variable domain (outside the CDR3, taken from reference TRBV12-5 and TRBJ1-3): DARVTQTPRHKVTEMGQEVTMRCQPILGHNTVFWYRQTMMQGLELLAYFRNRAPLDDSGMPKDRFSAEMPDATLATLKIQPSEPRDSAVYFCASGLARQGAGGNTIYFGEGSWLTVV.

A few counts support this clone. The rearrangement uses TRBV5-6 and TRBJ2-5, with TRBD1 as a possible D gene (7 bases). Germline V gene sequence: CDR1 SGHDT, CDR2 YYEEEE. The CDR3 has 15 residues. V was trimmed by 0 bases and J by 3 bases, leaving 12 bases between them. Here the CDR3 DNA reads TGTGCCAGCAGCTTGGGGCGGGACAGAGAAGAGACCCAGTACTTC. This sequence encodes CASSLGRDREETQYF. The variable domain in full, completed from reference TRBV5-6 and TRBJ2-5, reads DAGVTQSPTHLIKTRGQQVTLRCSPKSGHDTVSWYQQALGQGPQFIFQYYEEEERQRGNFPDRFSGHQFPNYSSELNVNALLLGDSALYLCASSLGRDREETQYFGPGTRLLVL.

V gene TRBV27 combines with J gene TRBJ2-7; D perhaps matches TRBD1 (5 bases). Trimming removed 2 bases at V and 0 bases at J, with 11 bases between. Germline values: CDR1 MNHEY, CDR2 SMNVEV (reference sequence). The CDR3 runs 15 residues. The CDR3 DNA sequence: TGTGCCAGCAGTTTAGGGGCCCCTAGCTCCTACGAGCAGTACTTC. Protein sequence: CASSLGAPSSYEQYF.

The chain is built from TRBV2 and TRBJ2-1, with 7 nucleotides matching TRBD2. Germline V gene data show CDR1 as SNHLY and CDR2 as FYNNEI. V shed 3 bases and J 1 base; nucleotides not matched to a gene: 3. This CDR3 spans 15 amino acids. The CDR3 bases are TGTGCCAGCAGTGATGCGGGAGCTTCCTACAATGAGCAGTTCTTC. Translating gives CASSDAGASYNEQFF.

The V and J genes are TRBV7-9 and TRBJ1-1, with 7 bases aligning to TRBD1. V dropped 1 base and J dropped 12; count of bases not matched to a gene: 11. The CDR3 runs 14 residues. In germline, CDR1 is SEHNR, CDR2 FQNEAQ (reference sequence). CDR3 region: CASSLEGQVLIPFF. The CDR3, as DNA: TGTGCCAGCAGCTTAGAAGGACAGGTTTTGATTCCTTTCTTT.

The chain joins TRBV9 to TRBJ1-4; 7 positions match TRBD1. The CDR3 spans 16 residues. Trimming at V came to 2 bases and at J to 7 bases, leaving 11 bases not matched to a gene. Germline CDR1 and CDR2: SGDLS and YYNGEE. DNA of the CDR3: TGTGCCAGCAGCGTTGAAGGGGGCAGGGGCATTGAAAAACTGTTTTTT. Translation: CASSVEGGRGIEKLFF.

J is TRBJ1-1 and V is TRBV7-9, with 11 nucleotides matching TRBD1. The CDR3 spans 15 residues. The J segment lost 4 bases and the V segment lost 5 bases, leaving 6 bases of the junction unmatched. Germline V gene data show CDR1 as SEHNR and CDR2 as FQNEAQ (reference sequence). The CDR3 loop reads CASSRGQGAATEAFF. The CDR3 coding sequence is TGTGCCAGCAGCCGAGGACAGGGGGCGGCCACTGAAGCTTTCTTT.

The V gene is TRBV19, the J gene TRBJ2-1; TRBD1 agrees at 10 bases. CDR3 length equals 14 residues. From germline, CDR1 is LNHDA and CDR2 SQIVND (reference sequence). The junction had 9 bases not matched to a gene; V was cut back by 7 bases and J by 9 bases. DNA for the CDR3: TGTGCCAGTACCGGGACAGGGGTTTTCGTTGAGCAGTTCTTC. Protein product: CASTGTGVFVEQFF.

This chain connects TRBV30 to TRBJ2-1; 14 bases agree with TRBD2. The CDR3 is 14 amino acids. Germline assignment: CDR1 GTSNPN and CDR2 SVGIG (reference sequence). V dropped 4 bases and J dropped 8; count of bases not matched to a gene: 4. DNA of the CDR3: TGTGCCTGGAAGAGGACTAGCGGGAGGTATGAGCAGTTCTTC. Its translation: CAWKRTSGRYEQFF.

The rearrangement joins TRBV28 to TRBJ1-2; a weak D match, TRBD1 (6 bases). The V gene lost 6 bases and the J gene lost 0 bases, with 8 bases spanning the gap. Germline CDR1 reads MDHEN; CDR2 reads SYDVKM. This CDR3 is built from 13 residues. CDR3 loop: CASRDSPNYGYTF. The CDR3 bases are TGTGCCAGCAGGGACAGCCCTAACTATGGCTACACCTTC.